The TCR beta chain described here comes from a study of PD-1 blockade in classical Hodgkin lymphoma. Libraries were prepared by immunoSEQ multiplex PCR; TCRdb keeps only in-frame clonotypes and omits some of them. The table lists tens of thousands of clones, roughly 90% of them singletons. With regard to this clone: Its target is not known.

Specified time point: newly diagnosed, previously untreated cHL patient sample. Magnetic negative selection purified CD4+ T cells from thawed PBMCs. The CDR3 covers 16 residues. General study points: Factors driving the repertoire differences, possibly disease activity or prior therapy, remain undefined.

This rearrangement joins TRBV21-1 to TRBJ2-7; the table's TRBD2 call for D was not verified on the DNA. TRBV21-1 is given as a pseudogene. This TCR derives from a human donor with classical Hodgkin lymphoma. The sample taken for sequencing was CD4+ T cells from blood. CDR3 protein: CASSKVGPSGSYEQYV. CDR3 in DNA: TGTGCCAGCAGCAAAGTAGGGCCTAGCGGTTCCTACGAGCAGTACGTC.